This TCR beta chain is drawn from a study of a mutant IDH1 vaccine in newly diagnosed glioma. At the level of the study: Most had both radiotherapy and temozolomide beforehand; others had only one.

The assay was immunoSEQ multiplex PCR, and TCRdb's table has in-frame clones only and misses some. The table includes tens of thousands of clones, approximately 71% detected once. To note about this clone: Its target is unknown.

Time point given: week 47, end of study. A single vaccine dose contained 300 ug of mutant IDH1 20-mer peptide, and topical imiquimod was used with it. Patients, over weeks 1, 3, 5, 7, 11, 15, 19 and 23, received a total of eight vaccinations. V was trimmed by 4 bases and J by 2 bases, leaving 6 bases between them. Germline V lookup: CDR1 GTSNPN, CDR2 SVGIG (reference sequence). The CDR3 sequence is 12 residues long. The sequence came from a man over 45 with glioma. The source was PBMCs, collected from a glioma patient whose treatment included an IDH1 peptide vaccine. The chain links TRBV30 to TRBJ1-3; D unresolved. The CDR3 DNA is TGTGCCTGGATGGAGACTGGAAACACCATATATTTT. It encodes CAWMETGNTIYF.